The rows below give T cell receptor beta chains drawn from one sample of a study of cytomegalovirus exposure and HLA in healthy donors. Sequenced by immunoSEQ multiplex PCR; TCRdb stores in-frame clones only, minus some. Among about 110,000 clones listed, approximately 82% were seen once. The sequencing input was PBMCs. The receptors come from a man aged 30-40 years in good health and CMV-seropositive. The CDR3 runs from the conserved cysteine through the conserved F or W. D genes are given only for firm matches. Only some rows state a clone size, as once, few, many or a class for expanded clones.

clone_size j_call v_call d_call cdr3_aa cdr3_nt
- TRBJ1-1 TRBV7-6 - CASSLQGNTEAFF TGTGCCAGCAGCTTACAGGGGAACACTGAAGCTTTCTTT
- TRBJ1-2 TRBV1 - CTSSQDWPGGEGRRYTF TGCACCAGCAGCCAAGATTGGCCAGGGGGCGAGGGCAGGCGCTACACCTTC
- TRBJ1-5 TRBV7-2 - CASSTGPTNSNQPQHF TGTGCCAGCAGTACAGGACCCACCAATAGCAATCAGCCCCAGCATTTT
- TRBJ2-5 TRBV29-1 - CSVEPRGASGQETQYF TGCAGCGTTGAACCTCGGGGGGCCTCCGGCCAAGAGACCCAGTACTTC
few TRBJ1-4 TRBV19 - CASSESATNEKLFF TGTGCCAGTAGTGAGTCGGCAACTAATGAAAAACTGTTTTTT
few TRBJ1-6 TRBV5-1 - CASSFGWVTDNSPLHF TGCGCCAGCAGTTTTGGGTGGGTGACAGATAATTCACCCCTCCACTTT
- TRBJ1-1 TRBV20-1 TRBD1 CRSGQGAKAFF TGCAGGTCAGGACAGGGGGCTAAAGCTTTCTTT
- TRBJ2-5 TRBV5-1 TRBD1 CASGPRTGKETQYF TGCGCCAGCGGACCAAGGACAGGCAAAGAGACCCAGTACTTC
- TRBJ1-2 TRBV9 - CASGGSRYYGYTF TGTGCCAGCGGGGGCTCCAGGTACTATGGCTACACCTTC
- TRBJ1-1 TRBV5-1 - CASSLGGSRTEAFF TGCGCCAGCAGCTTGGGAGGGTCTAGGACTGAAGCTTTCTTT
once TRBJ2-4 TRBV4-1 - CASSPGSAKNSQYF TGCGCCAGCAGCCCCGGCTCGGCCAAAAACAGTCAGTACTTC
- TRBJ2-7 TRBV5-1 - CASSLAGGSEQYF TGCGCCAGCAGCTTGGCTGGGGGCAGCGAGCAGTACTTC
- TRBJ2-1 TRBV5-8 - CASSYGGHNEQFF TGTGCCAGCAGCTATGGAGGTCACAATGAGCAGTTCTTC
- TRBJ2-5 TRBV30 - CAWSVWRGQETQYF TGTGCCTGGAGTGTATGGAGGGGCCAAGAGACCCAGTACTTC
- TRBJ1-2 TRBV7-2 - CASSLAPRVYGYTF TGTGCCAGCAGCTTAGCGCCGAGGGTTTATGGCTACACCTTC
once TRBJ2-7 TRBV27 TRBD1 CASRNRDRAYEQYF TGTGCCAGCAGGAACCGGGACAGGGCCTACGAGCAGTACTTC
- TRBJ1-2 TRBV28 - CASSFRQGWGYTF TGTGCCAGCAGTTTCCGTCAGGGCTGGGGCTACACCTTC
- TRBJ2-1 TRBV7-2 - CASSLGGENEQFF TGTGCCAGCAGCTTAGGGGGAGAGAATGAGCAGTTCTTC
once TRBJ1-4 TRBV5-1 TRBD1 CASNLQGGDEKLFF TGCGCCAGCAACTTACAGGGGGGGGATGAAAAACTGTTTTTT
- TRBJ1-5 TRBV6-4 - CASSRDPGGPQHF TGTGCCAGCAGTCGAGACCCCGGCGGGCCCCAGCATTTT
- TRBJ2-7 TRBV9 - CASSGGGDEQYF TGTGCCAGCAGCGGAGGGGGAGACGAGCAGTACTTC
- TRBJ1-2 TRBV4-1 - CASSQRAGVDYGYTF TGCGCCAGCAGCCAGAGGGCGGGGGTGGACTATGGCTACACCTTC
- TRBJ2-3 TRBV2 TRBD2 CAISPPPGTSGGAADTQYF TGTGCCATCTCTCCCCCCCCCGGGACTAGCGGGGGGGCGGCAGATACGCAGTATTTT
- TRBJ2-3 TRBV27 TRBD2 CASSLWVAGGQGDTQYF TGTGCCAGCAGTTTATGGGTGGCGGGGGGCCAGGGAGATACGCAGTATTTT
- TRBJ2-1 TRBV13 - CASSLPDILYNEQFF TGTGCCAGCAGCTTACCAGATATTTTATACAATGAGCAGTTCTTC
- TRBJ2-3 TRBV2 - CASSERAEVDTQYF TGTGCCAGCAGTGAGCGGGCGGAGGTAGATACGCAGTATTTT
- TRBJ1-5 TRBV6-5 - CASSYDRGQPQHF TGTGCCAGCAGTTACGATCGGGGGCAGCCCCAGCATTTT
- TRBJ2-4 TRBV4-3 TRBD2 CASSQDPTSGANIQYF TGCGCCAGCAGCCAAGACCCTACTAGCGGGGCAAACATTCAGTACTTC
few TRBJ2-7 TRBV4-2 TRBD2 CASSQDRGTSQYEQYF TGTGCCAGCAGCCAAGATCGGGGGACTAGCCAGTACGAGCAGTACTTC
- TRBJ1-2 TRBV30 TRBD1 CASLDRGDGYTF TGTGCCTCACTAGACAGGGGGGACGGCTACACCTTC
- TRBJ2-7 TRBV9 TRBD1 CASSETGTGAYEQYF TGTGCCAGCAGCGAGACCGGGACAGGGGCCTACGAGCAGTACTTC
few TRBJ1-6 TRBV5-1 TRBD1 CASSPGQGAGSPLHF TGCGCCAGCAGCCCGGGACAGGGGGCTGGATCACCCCTCCACTTT
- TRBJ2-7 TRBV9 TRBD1 CASSGFEGQGVDEQYF TGTGCCAGCAGCGGCTTTGAAGGACAGGGGGTTGACGAGCAGTACTTC
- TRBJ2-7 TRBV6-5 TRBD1 CASSRDSGYEQYF TGTGCCAGCAGTAGGGACAGTGGCTACGAGCAGTACTTC
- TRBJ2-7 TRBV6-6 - CASSFADGLTYEQYF TGTGCCAGCAGTTTCGCGGACGGACTTACCTACGAGCAGTACTTC
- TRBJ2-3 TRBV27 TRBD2 CASSPGTSGGNTQYF TGTGCCAGCAGTCCAGGGACTAGCGGTGGGAATACGCAGTATTTT
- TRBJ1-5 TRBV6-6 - CASSYGQGSQPQHF TGTGCCAGCAGTTACGGGCAGGGGAGTCAGCCCCAGCATTTT
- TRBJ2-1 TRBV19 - CASSIVGDYNEQFF TGTGCCAGTAGTATTGTAGGGGATTACAATGAGCAGTTCTTC
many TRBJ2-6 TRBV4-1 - CASSPHSSGANVLTF TGCGCCAGCAGCCCTCATAGCTCTGGGGCCAACGTCCTGACTTTC
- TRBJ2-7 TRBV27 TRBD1 CASSSGTAAEQYF TGTGCCAGCAGTTCCGGGACAGCCGCCGAGCAGTACTTC
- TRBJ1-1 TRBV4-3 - CASSQGREMNTEAFF TGCGCCAGCAGCCAAGGGAGGGAAATGAACACTGAAGCTTTCTTT
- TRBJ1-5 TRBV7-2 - CASSLWGQGNQPQHF TGTGCCAGCAGCTTATGGGGGCAGGGCAATCAGCCCCAGCATTTT
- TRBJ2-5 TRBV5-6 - CASSLSWYRDKETQYF TGTGCCAGCAGCTTGAGTTGGTACAGGGATAAAGAGACCCAGTACTTC
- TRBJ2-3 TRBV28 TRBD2 CASSWDLAGGWDTQYF TGTGCCAGCAGTTGGGACCTAGCGGGGGGATGGGATACGCAGTATTTT
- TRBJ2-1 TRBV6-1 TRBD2 CASSETSGGAAEQFF TGTGCCAGCAGTGAAACTAGCGGGGGGGCCGCTGAGCAGTTCTTC
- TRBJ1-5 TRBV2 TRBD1 CASTKNRGPQHF TGTGCCAGCACCAAGAACAGGGGGCCCCAGCATTTT
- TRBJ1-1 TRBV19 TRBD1 CASSIDRTGAMNTEAFF TGTGCCAGTAGTATAGATCGGACAGGGGCAATGAACACTGAAGCTTTCTTT
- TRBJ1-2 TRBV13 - CASSPARGATNYGYTF TGTGCCAGCAGCCCGGCTAGGGGCGCGACTAACTATGGCTACACCTTC
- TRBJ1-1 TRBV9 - CASSTGTLTEAFF TGTGCCAGCAGCACAGGGACCCTCACTGAAGCTTTCTTT
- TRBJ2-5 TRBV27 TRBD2 CASQTLAGARETQYF TGTGCCAGCCAAACCTTAGCGGGGGCACGGGAGACCCAGTACTTC
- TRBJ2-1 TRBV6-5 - CASSDRSYNEQFF TGTGCCAGCAGTGACAGGAGTTACAATGAGCAGTTCTTC
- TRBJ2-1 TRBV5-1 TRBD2 CASSLETSGGYNEQFF TGCGCCAGCAGCTTGGAGACTAGCGGGGGGTACAATGAGCAGTTCTTC
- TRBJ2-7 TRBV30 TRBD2 CACTTGLAGGLTYEQYF TGTGCCTGCACGACTGGACTAGCGGGGGGACTTACCTACGAGCAGTACTTC
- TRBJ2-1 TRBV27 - CASSRFWTGRDNEQFF TGTGCCAGCAGTCGGTTCTGGACAGGGAGGGATAATGAGCAGTTCTTC
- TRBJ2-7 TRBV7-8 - CASSLVLYEQYF TGTGCCAGCAGCTTAGTTCTCTACGAGCAGTACTTC
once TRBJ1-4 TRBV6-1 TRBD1 CASSVRDRDNEKLFF TGTGCCAGCAGTGTCCGGGACAGGGATAATGAAAAACTGTTTTTT
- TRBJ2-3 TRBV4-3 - CASSQDPGPAAVTQYF TGCGCCAGCAGCCAAGATCCTGGGCCAGCAGCTGTTACGCAGTATTTT
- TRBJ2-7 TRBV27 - CASRVGGARDEQYF TGTGCCAGCAGGGTAGGGGGGGCCAGGGACGAGCAGTACTTC
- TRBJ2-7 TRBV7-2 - CASSPAEGGYEQYF TGTGCCAGCAGCCCAGCCGAGGGTGGCTACGAGCAGTACTTC
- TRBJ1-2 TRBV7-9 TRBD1 CASSLGQGTNYGYTF TGTGCCAGCAGCCTGGGACAGGGGACGAACTATGGCTACACCTTC